The present T cell receptor (beta chain) was sequenced within a study of T cell responses to AZD1222 COVID-19 vaccine. The germline V gene encodes CDR1 LNHDA and CDR2 SQIVND (reference sequence). With V trimmed by 5 bases and J by 6 bases, 10 bases remained unmatched. The CDR3 length is 15 residues. The repertoire was sequenced with immunoSEQ multiplex PCR; TCRdb's copy has only in-frame clones and lacks some. Of some 200,000 clones listed, about 93% were seen once; the top ten hold 1%. Study-wide points: Clonal diversity was possibly underestimated; the donors were predominantly white British and more often female. Repertoire sampling occurred only after the peak T cell response. Vaccine-associated CD4 TCRs ranged over spike, dominating at 160-218 and 743-854.

Turning to this clone: As yet, its antigen is unknown.

The source was peripheral blood, collected on day 0 of MenACWY control vaccination. This clonotype originated in an adult in good health. The rearrangement uses TRBV19 and TRBJ1-5; 7 positions agree with TRBD1. DNA of the CDR3: TGTGCCAGTAGTCAGGGAACAGGGGCAGGTCAGCCCCAGCATTTT. It yields the protein CASSQGTGAGQPQHF.